This T cell receptor beta chain was observed in a study of PD-L1 blockade in urothelial cancer. Turning to the study itself: Typically, measured as a median, blood samples had 140,000 or so T cells.

Profiling relied on immunoSEQ multiplex PCR, and the TCRdb table lists in-frame clones only, not all of them. The data contain about 110,000 clones, about 85% of them singletons. Trimming left V 0 bases short and J 5 bases short, with 23 bases between. The germline V gene encodes CDR1 SGHVS and CDR2 FQNEAQ. The CDR3 has 20 residues. Sequenced material: PBMCs, taken around atezolizumab (anti-PD-L1) treatment. The clonotype was recovered from a man aged 50-60 years with urothelial cancer. The chain carries TRBV7-8 and TRBJ1-6, with D uncertain. The CDR3 nucleotides are TGTGCCAGCAGCTTAGCGCTTCGGGGAAGGGCACTTGGGGATAATTCACCCCTCCACTTT. Protein product: CASSLALRGRALGDNSPLHF.